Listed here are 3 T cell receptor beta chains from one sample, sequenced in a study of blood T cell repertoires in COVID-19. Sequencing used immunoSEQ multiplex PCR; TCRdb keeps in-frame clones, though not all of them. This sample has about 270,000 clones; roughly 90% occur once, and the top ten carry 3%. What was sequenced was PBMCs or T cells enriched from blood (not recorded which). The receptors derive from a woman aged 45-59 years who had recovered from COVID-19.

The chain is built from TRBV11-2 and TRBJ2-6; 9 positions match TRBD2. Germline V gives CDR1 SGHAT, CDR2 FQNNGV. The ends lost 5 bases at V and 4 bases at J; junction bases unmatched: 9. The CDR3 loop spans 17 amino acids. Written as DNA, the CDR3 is TGTGCCAGCAGCATGCTGCGGGAGGGACCCGGGGCCAACGTCCTGACTTTC. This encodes CASSMLREGPGANVLTF.

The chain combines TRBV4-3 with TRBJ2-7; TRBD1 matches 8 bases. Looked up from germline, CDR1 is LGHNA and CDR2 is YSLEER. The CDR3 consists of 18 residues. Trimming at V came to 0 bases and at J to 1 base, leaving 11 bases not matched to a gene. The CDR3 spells CASSQEYGTGPLSYEQYF. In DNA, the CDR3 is TGCGCCAGCAGCCAAGAGTATGGGACAGGACCTCTTTCCTACGAGCAGTACTTC.

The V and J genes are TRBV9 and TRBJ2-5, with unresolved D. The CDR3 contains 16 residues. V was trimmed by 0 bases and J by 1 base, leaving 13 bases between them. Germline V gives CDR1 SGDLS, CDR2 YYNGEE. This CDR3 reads CASSVDVPPGQETQYF. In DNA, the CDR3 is TGTGCCAGCAGCGTAGATGTCCCTCCGGGCCAAGAGACCCAGTACTTC.